These 22 T cell receptor beta chains came from one sample sequenced in a study of shared clonotypes between healthy human individuals. The table came from immunoSEQ multiplex PCR; TCRdb's copy has only in-frame clones and leaves some out. This table holds approximately 2.4 million clones, approximately 96% found once. Sequenced: naive CD4+ T cells sorted from blood. Noted subset: CD45RA+ positively selected. The source is a man younger than 35 in good health.

The chain recombines TRBV19 with TRBJ1-1; a weak D match, TRBD1 (5 bases). This CDR3 spans 15 amino acids. Germline V gene data show CDR1 as LNHDA and CDR2 as SQIVND (reference sequence). V was pared by 4 bases and J by 1 base, with 13 bases between. DNA of the CDR3: TGTGCCAGTAGTAAGAACCCGGGGGAGAACACTGAAGCTTTCTTT. Protein: CASSKNPGENTEAFF.

The chain is built from TRBV2 and TRBJ1-1; weak D call: TRBD1 (5 bases). The CDR3 is 14 residues long. Germline V lookup: CDR1 SNHLY, CDR2 FYNNEI. Trimming took 5 bases from V and 4 from J, leaving 14 bases between them. DNA for the CDR3: TGTGCCAGCAGTCCCCGGGGGGGTACCACTGAAGCTTTCTTT. Its translation: CASSPRGGTTEAFF.

The V and J genes are TRBV19 and TRBJ2-7, with 9 bases fitting TRBD1. The CDR3 is 15 amino acids. Trimming cost V 6 bases and J 5 bases; bases outside gene matches: 11. Germline V gives CDR1 LNHDA, CDR2 SQIVND (reference sequence). The CDR3 sequence: CASRAGTGNLDEQYF. In nucleotides, the CDR3 is TGTGCCAGTAGGGCAGGGACAGGGAATTTGGACGAGCAGTACTTC.

This chain connects TRBV14 to TRBJ2-1; D is possibly TRBD2 (6 bases). The CDR3 runs 16 residues. V lost 3 bases and J lost 3, with 15 bases in between. In germline, CDR1 is SGHDN, CDR2 FVKESK. The CDR3: CASSHSGPRYYNEQFF. CDR3 sequence (DNA): TGTGCCAGCAGCCATAGCGGCCCCCGGTACTACAATGAGCAGTTCTTC. The whole variable domain, remainder taken from reference TRBV14 and TRBJ2-1, is EAGVTQFPSHSVIEKGQTVTLRCDPISGHDNLYWYRRVMGKEIKFLLHFVKESKQDESGMPNNRFLAERTGGTYSTLKVQPAELEDSGVYFCASSHSGPRYYNEQFFGPGTRLTVL.

The chain's CDR3 is CASSVRDSNTGELFF. The CDR3 DNA follows: TGTGCCAGCAGTGTCCGGGACAGTAACACCGGGGAGCTGTTTTTT. The genes are TRBV6-1 and TRBJ2-2, with TRBD1 matching over 7 bases. Germline V gene data show CDR1 as MNHNS and CDR2 as SASEGT. J lost 2 bases, V lost 4 bases, and 4 bases had no gene match. The CDR3 runs 15 residues.

This chain links TRBV27 with TRBJ1-1; the D is unclear. CDR3 size: 14 residues. CDR1 MNHEY and CDR2 SMNVEV come from the germline V gene (reference sequence). V gave up 6 bases and J gave up 0 bases, with 11 bases separating them. As DNA, the CDR3 is TGTGCCAGCAGCCCTGGACCTATGAACACTGAAGCTTTCTTT. It translates to CASSPGPMNTEAFF.

The count of this clone is one. The rearrangement uses TRBV4-2 and TRBJ2-7; possible D gene TRBD1, 5 bases. Germline V gene data show CDR1 as LGHNA and CDR2 as YNFKEQ. The CDR3 totals 16 residues. V was trimmed by 1 base and J by 5 bases, leaving 18 bases between them. Here the CDR3 DNA reads TGTGCCAGCAGCCAAGGTTTCCAGGGAAATTCCCACGAGCAGTACTTC. Amino acids: CASSQGFQGNSHEQYF.

The chain carries TRBV7-8 and TRBJ2-7, with 8 positions matching TRBD1. The length of the CDR3 is 15 residues. Germline trimming cut 1 base from V and 3 bases from J; bases unmatched to any gene: 5. Germline lookup yields CDR1 SGHVS and CDR2 FQNEAQ. Here the CDR3 reads CASSLGTGSFYEQYF. DNA for the CDR3: TGTGCCAGCAGCTTAGGGACAGGGAGCTTCTACGAGCAGTACTTC.

The chain recombines TRBV2 with TRBJ1-2, with TRBD1 identical over 8 bases. CDR3 length: 13 amino acids. The germline gives CDR1 SNHLY, CDR2 FYNNEI. The V segment lost 5 bases and the J segment 5 bases; nucleotides outside the gene matches: 4. The CDR3 nucleotides read TGTGCCAGCAGTACGGACAGGGAGTATGGCTACACCTTC. Translated, it gives CASSTDREYGYTF. Full variable domain (outside the CDR3, taken from reference TRBV2 and TRBJ1-2): EPEVTQTPSHQVTQMGQEVILRCVPISNHLYFYWYRQILGQKVEFLVSFYNNEISEKSEIFDDQFSVERPDGSNFTLKIRSTKLEDSAMYFCASSTDREYGYTFGSGTRLTVV.

The DNA of the CDR3 is TGTGCCAGCAGCTCCGGGACCCTGGGGGAGCAGTACTTC. Translating it yields CASSSGTLGEQYF. The chain links TRBV7-2 to TRBJ2-7; D may be TRBD1 or TRBD2 (5 bases each). Deletions cut 4 bases from V and 7 bases from J, with 14 bases between. The germline gives CDR1 SGHTA, CDR2 FQGNSA. There are 13 residues in the CDR3.

This sequence joins TRBV2 and TRBJ2-7; 10 bases are shared with TRBD2. V was pared by 4 bases and J by 5 bases, with 2 bases of the junction left unmatched. This CDR3 region has 13 residues. Germline V gene lookup returns CDR1 SNHLY and CDR2 FYNNEI. The CDR3 DNA reads TGTGCCAGCAGTGGAGCGGGAGGGAACGAGCAGTACTTC. This gives the protein CASSGAGGNEQYF.

The chain carries TRBV7-9 and TRBJ1-4, with TRBD1 as a possible D gene (6 bases). CDR1 is SEHNR and CDR2 is FQNEAQ in the germline V gene (reference sequence). Trimming removed 5 bases at V and 4 bases at J, with 11 bases between. The CDR3 is 14 residues long. The CDR3 reads CASSRTAYNEKLFF. The CDR3 DNA reads as TGTGCCAGCAGCCGGACAGCTTATAATGAAAAACTGTTTTTT.

The chain uses TRBV5-4 and TRBJ2-7; 8 bases are shared with TRBD1. The CDR3 consists of 14 residues. The J segment lost 6 bases and the V segment lost 3 bases, leaving 8 bases of the junction unmatched. Germline assignment: CDR1 SGHNT and CDR2 YYREEE (reference sequence). The CDR3 protein is CASSSTGVVVEQYF. The CDR3 region has the DNA TGTGCCAGCAGCTCGACAGGGGTGGTTGTCGAGCAGTACTTC.

This chain uses TRBV7-2 with TRBJ2-7; 7 nucleotides align to TRBD1. The CDR3 is made up of 15 amino acids. The V segment lost 5 bases and the J segment 1 base; nucleotides outside the gene matches: 8. Germline V CDR1 and CDR2: SGHTA, FQGNSA. CDR3 nucleotide sequence: TGTGCCAGCAGCGTAACAGGGGTCCAATCCTACGAGCAGTACTTC. Translated: CASSVTGVQSYEQYF.

This chain connects TRBV25-1 to TRBJ2-2, with TRBD1 matching 9 bases. This CDR3 is built from 18 residues. The ends lost 1 base at V and 1 base at J; junction bases unmatched: 7. From germline, CDR1 is MGHDK and CDR2 SYGVNS. The CDR3, as DNA: TGTGCCAGCAGTGAATTTACCGGGACAGGGAAGAACACCGGGGAGCTGTTTTTT. As protein: CASSEFTGTGKNTGELFF.

The chain employs TRBV18 and TRBJ1-1; no reliable D call. In germline, CDR1 is KGHSH, CDR2 LQKENI. V shed 3 bases and J shed 4 bases, with 12 bases lying between them. The CDR3 runs 14 residues. CDR3 in amino acids: CASSPRREGTEAFF. CDR3 sequence (DNA): TGTGCCAGCTCACCGAGGCGCGAAGGCACTGAAGCTTTCTTT.

The chain carries TRBV6-1 and TRBJ2-2; 9 nucleotides match TRBD1. The CDR3 totals 15 residues. V was pared by 8 bases and J by 5 bases, with 9 bases of the junction left unmatched. Germline CDR1 is MNHNS and CDR2 is SASEGT. In DNA form, the CDR3 reads TGTGCCAGCCCAAGGGGACAGGGAAAAACCGGGGAGCTGTTTTTT. This gives the protein CASPRGQGKTGELFF.

The chain combines TRBV7-3 with TRBJ2-7; D might be TRBD1 or TRBD2, each matching 5 bases. Trimming cost V 5 bases and J 9 bases, with 17 bases left between them. This CDR3 has 13 residues. Germline V gives CDR1 SGHTA, CDR2 FQGTGA. This chain's CDR3 is CASSPAAGLVQYF. The CDR3 DNA reads as TGTGCCAGCAGCCCAGCGGCAGGGTTGGTGCAGTACTTC.

V is TRBV4-3 and J is TRBJ2-1; 8 bases match TRBD1. CDR1 is LGHNA and CDR2 is YSLEER in the germline V gene. The CDR3 is 15 residues long. The ends lost 4 bases at V and 1 base at J; junction bases unmatched: 3. CDR3 region: CASSRGQGSYNEQFF. The DNA for the CDR3 is TGCGCCAGCAGCCGCGGACAGGGTTCCTACAATGAGCAGTTCTTC.

CDR3 sequence (DNA): TGTGCCAGTAGTCTAAACCCGGGCCCCTATGGCTACACCTTC. It codes for CASSLNPGPYGYTF. The chain joins TRBV19 to TRBJ1-2; D call uncertain. Per the germline V gene, CDR1 is LNHDA and CDR2 is SQIVND (reference sequence). There are 14 residues in the CDR3. Trimming took 5 bases from V and 4 from J, leaving 14 bases between them.

The chain recombines TRBV6-5 with TRBJ1-1, with a tentative D call TRBD1 (6 bases). CDR1 is MNHEY and CDR2 is SVGAGI in the germline V gene. V was pared by 6 bases and J by 10 bases, with 12 bases between. The CDR3 spans 11 residues. CDR3 loop: CASRQGDRAFF. CDR3 coding DNA: TGTGCCAGCAGACAGGGTGATCGAGCTTTCTTT.

The CDR3 protein is CASSSGTGPLNEQFF. The CDR3 nucleotides are TGCGCCAGCAGTTCCGGGACGGGGCCCCTTAATGAGCAGTTCTTC. This sequence joins TRBV10-2 and TRBJ2-1; D may correspond to TRBD1 or TRBD2 (5 bases each). V was trimmed by 5 bases and J by 7 bases, leaving 18 bases between them. Looked up from germline, CDR1 is WSHSY and CDR2 is SAAADI. This CDR3 is built from 15 residues.